The entry below describes one T cell receptor beta chain. Under the authors' procedure: Reference gene primer amplification gave nucleated cell count estimates. Clones were read by immunoSEQ multiplex PCR, and TCRdb kept only the in-frame ones, dropping some. The V and J calls and clone size are taken from that table; D and trimming were inferred from the DNA. The sample has 350,000 or so clones; around four fifths are singletons. This specimen comes from a study of blood T cell repertoires in COVID-19. The sequence was collected from a man younger than 40 with active or convalescent COVID-19. Material: peripheral blood.

The CDR3 nucleotides read TGTGCCAGCAGCAAAGCTGCGGAGGCCTTAAATGAGCAGTTCTTC. This codes for CASSKAAEALNEQFF. V usage is TRBV21-1 and J usage is TRBJ2-1; the table's TRBD2 call for D was not verified on the DNA. TRBV21-1 is shown as a pseudogene. This CDR3 has 15 amino acids.